One sample yielded the 28 T cell receptor beta chains listed below, sequenced in a study of vaccination effects on CD4 cells after COVID-19 (dated by TCRdb to between 2021 and 2024). In the ViraFEST assay, PBMC were stimulated with viral peptide pools, and antigen-specific CD4+ T cell clonotypes were then identified by expansion using TCR sequencing. After approximately 11 days of culture, CD4+ T cells were isolated with the EasySep CD4+ T cell isolation kit. Two doses of either the BNT162b2 or the mRNA-1273 mRNA SARS-CoV-2 vaccine were administered to participants. The antigens for these receptors are not known. Library preparation employed the immunoSEQ multiplex PCR assay. Not all clones reach the TCRdb copy of this immuneACCESS table, which keeps in-frame sequences only. Checked studies attribute under half of the gap to unresolved V genes and leave the rest unexplained. Across this sample there are 70,000 to 85,000 clones, with about 80% seen only once. The ten largest clonotypes hold 1.2% of the sample.

Sample: CD4+ T cells from PBMCs cultured with HCoV-229E spike peptides, taken after COVID-19 vaccination. The cell subset or site label of this sample denotes: HCoV-229E spike overlapping peptide pool stimulation. The source of these receptors is a human donor who received a COVID-19 vaccine.

The chain carries TRBV5-6 and TRBJ1-1; D possibly corresponds to TRBD1 (6 bases). The CDR3 totals 14 residues. In germline, CDR1 is SGHDT, CDR2 YYEEEE. V lost 4 bases, J lost 0 bases, and 10 bases lay in between. The CDR3 DNA follows: TGTGCCAGCAGCCCACAGGGTATGAACACTGAAGCTTTCTTT. Translating gives CASSPQGMNTEAFF.

The gene calls are TRBV9 and TRBJ1-4; D not resolved. The CDR3 extends over 13 amino acids. The germline V gene has CDR1 SGDLS and CDR2 YYNGEE. Trimming removed 6 bases from V and 3 bases from J, with 9 bases in between. The CDR3 spells CASNGGPNEKLFF. CDR3 DNA sequence: TGTGCCAGCAACGGCGGGCCTAATGAAAAACTGTTTTTT.

The chain carries TRBV19 and TRBJ2-3, with D possibly TRBD1 on 6 matching bases. V lost 1 base and J lost 7, with 15 bases in between. The CDR3 totals 15 residues. The germline V gene has CDR1 LNHDA and CDR2 SQIVND (reference sequence). The CDR3 reads CASSIGTEGIHTQYF. The CDR3 DNA follows: TGTGCCAGTAGTATAGGGACAGAAGGCATACATACGCAGTATTTT.

V is TRBV18 and J is TRBJ2-3; 11 bases are a match to TRBD1. Losses at the gene ends were 1 base for V and 8 bases for J; bases not matched to a gene: 11. This CDR3 comprises 17 residues. Germline V lookup: CDR1 KGHSH, CDR2 LQKENI. The CDR3 loop is CASSPRTGGDRGGTQYF. The CDR3 bases are TGTGCCAGCTCACCACGGACAGGGGGCGATCGGGGTGGTACGCAGTATTTT.

The chain employs TRBV6-5 and TRBJ1-5, with D possibly matching TRBD1 (6 bases). CDR3 length equals 15 residues. Trimming left V 6 bases short and J 4 bases short, with 16 bases between. Germline V gene lookup returns CDR1 MNHEY and CDR2 SVGAGI. CDR3 in DNA: TGTGCCAGCAGCACGAAGGGGGGACTTAATCAGCCCCAGCATTTT. Translated: CASSTKGGLNQPQHF.

The rearrangement joins TRBV2 to TRBJ1-2; no reliable D call. CDR3 size: 13 residues. V lost 6 bases, J lost 6 bases, and 14 bases lay in between. The germline V gene has CDR1 SNHLY and CDR2 FYNNEI. The CDR3 is CASSYGVRNGYTF. In DNA form, the CDR3 reads TGTGCCAGCAGCTACGGGGTCCGAAATGGCTACACCTTC.

Worth noting for this clone: Other DNA sequences in this specimen translate into the identical CDR3. This rearrangement joins TRBV18 to TRBJ2-5; D unresolved. CDR1 KGHSH and CDR2 LQKENI come from the germline V gene. There are 11 residues in the CDR3. V lost 3 bases and J lost 3, with 2 bases in between. CDR3 nucleotides: TGTGCCAGCTCACCGGAAGAGACCCAGTACTTC. This sequence encodes CASSPEETQYF.

The CDR3 DNA follows: TGCGCCATCCTAGTAAACGGGGGGACCTGGTGCACTAATGAAAAACTGTTTTTT. Translating it yields CAILVNGGTWCTNEKLFF. The chain carries TRBV5-1 and TRBJ1-4; tentative D call: TRBD1 (5 bases). CDR3 length: 18 amino acids. V lost 9 bases to trimming and J lost 2 bases, with 26 bases between them. Germline lookup yields CDR1 SGHRS and CDR2 YFSETQ. Full variable domain (rest looked up from reference TRBV5-1 and TRBJ1-4): KAGVTQTPRYLIKTRGQQVTLSCSPISGHRSVSWYQQTPGQGLQFLFEYFSETQRNKGNFPGRFSGRQFSNSRSEMNVSTLELGDSALYLCAILVNGGTWCTNEKLFFGSGTQLSVL.

J is TRBJ2-2 and V is TRBV7-3; 7 bases map to TRBD2. Looked up from germline, CDR1 is SGHTA and CDR2 is FQGTGA. V trimming: 3 bases; J trimming: 6 bases; junction bases outside the gene matches: 10. This CDR3 has 16 amino acids. CDR3 loop: CASSFDRDYLAGELFF. CDR3 DNA: TGTGCCAGCAGCTTCGACCGGGACTACCTGGCCGGGGAGCTGTTTTTT.

This clone appeared a single time. CDR3 DNA: TGTGCCAGCAGCCCGCAAGGGCCGCAGTATGAAAAACTGTTTTTT. This encodes CASSPQGPQYEKLFF. This chain joins TRBV2 and TRBJ1-4; D remains unclear. CDR1 is SNHLY, CDR2 FYNNEI, per germline. Trimming took off 6 bases at V and 6 bases at J, with 17 bases between the two ends. The length of the CDR3 is 15 residues.

The chain uses TRBV6-5 and TRBJ1-1; D is perhaps TRBD1 (5 bases). Looked up from germline, CDR1 is MNHEY and CDR2 is SVGAGI. The CDR3 runs 15 residues. The V gene lost 8 bases and the J gene lost 1 base, with 17 bases spanning the gap. The CDR3 is CASAIRGRQNTEAFF. The CDR3 region has the DNA TGTGCCAGCGCAATAAGGGGACGGCAGAACACTGAAGCTTTCTTT.

V is TRBV18 and J is TRBJ1-4, with TRBD1 matching 9 bases. J lost 5 bases, V lost 6 bases, and 4 bases had no gene match. Germline V CDR1 and CDR2: KGHSH, LQKENI. There are 14 residues in the CDR3. The CDR3 nucleotides read TGTGCCAGCTCGGTTGGGACAGGGAATGAAAAACTGTTTTTT. This codes for CASSVGTGNEKLFF.

V gene TRBV6-4 combines with J gene TRBJ1-1; the match to TRBD1 covers 9 bases. CDR1 is MRHNA and CDR2 is SNTAGT in the germline V gene. The CDR3 is 13 amino acids. Losses at the gene ends were 4 bases for V and 7 bases for J; bases not matched to a gene: 4. CDR3 DNA sequence: TGTGCCAGCAGTGCGGGACAGGGAGGTGAAGCTTTCTTT. Its protein product is CASSAGQGGEAFF.

The J gene is TRBJ2-2, the V gene TRBV7-2, with a tentative D call TRBD1 (5 bases). CDR1 is SGHTA and CDR2 is FQGNSA in the germline V gene. The CDR3 loop spans 14 amino acids. V was pared by 5 bases and J by 3 bases, with 10 bases between. CDR3 DNA sequence: TGTGCCAGCAGCCTTATCAGGGACACCGGGGAGCTGTTTTTT. Translating gives CASSLIRDTGELFF.

In its sample, this clone was seen a few times. V is TRBV30 and J is TRBJ1-2; 9 bases match TRBD1. CDR1 is GTSNPN and CDR2 is SVGIG in the germline V gene (reference sequence). This CDR3 region has 14 residues. The ends lost 3 bases at V and 7 bases at J; junction bases unmatched: 9. This CDR3 reads CAWREDRGFGGYTF. The CDR3 DNA reads TGTGCCTGGAGGGAGGACAGGGGATTCGGTGGCTACACCTTC.

The J gene is TRBJ1-6, the V gene TRBV14, with 9 bases that match TRBD1. This CDR3 has 15 residues. The germline CDR1 and CDR2 sequences are SGHDN and FVKESK. V shed 5 bases, J shed 6 bases, and the junction held 5 bases outside the gene matches. CDR3 DNA: TGTGCCAGCAGCAAACAGGGGGCGAGTAATTCACCCCTCCACTTT. Protein sequence: CASSKQGASNSPLHF.

This sequence joins TRBV6-5 and TRBJ1-2; weak D call: TRBD1 (6 bases). V was pared by 0 bases and J by 8 bases, with 13 bases between. This CDR3 comprises 14 residues. In germline, CDR1 is MNHEY, CDR2 SVGAGI. CDR3: CASSYSRAGDGYTF. Written as DNA, the CDR3 is TGTGCCAGCAGTTACTCCAGGGCAGGGGACGGCTACACCTTC.

The rearrangement links TRBV7-3 to TRBJ2-5, with 8 bases identical to TRBD2. The CDR3 has 16 residues. From germline, CDR1 is SGHTA and CDR2 FQGTGA. After removal of 4 bases from V and 4 bases from J, the junction contained 11 bases not matched to a gene. CDR3 DNA: TGTGCCAGCAGCTCCGAGAGAGGACTAGCCGGAGAGACCCAGTACTTC. Its protein product is CASSSERGLAGETQYF.

V gene TRBV5-8 combines with J gene TRBJ2-4; 9 bases fit TRBD1. Per germline, CDR1 SGHTS and CDR2 YDEGEE. CDR3 length: 15 amino acids. Trimming removed 1 base from V and 8 bases from J; junction bases left unmatched: 7. CDR3 coding DNA: TGTGCCAGCAGCTTGCCGGGACAGGGTTGGCACATTCAGTACTTC. Its translation is CASSLPGQGWHIQYF.

The chain couples TRBV6-5 to TRBJ1-3, with 8 bases identical to TRBD1. The CDR3 extends over 13 amino acids. J lost 7 bases, V lost 7 bases, and 6 bases had no gene match. Germline CDR1 MNHEY, CDR2 SVGAGI. The DNA of the CDR3 is TGTGCCAGCAACCCAGGACAGGGTAACACCATATATTTT. Protein product: CASNPGQGNTIYF.

The chain combines TRBV5-6 with TRBJ1-4; tentatively, D is TRBD1 (6 bases). The germline gives CDR1 SGHDT, CDR2 YYEEEE. Trimming left V 0 bases short and J 7 bases short, with 19 bases between. This CDR3 is 17 amino acids long. CDR3: CASSLGGGGTRSEKLFF. The CDR3 DNA reads as TGTGCCAGCAGCTTGGGAGGGGGAGGGACCCGAAGTGAAAAACTGTTTTTT.

Of note for this clone: The sample carries other DNA sequences with the same CDR3. The gene calls are TRBV19 and TRBJ1-1; a weak D match, TRBD1 (5 bases). Trimming removed 6 bases from V and 5 bases from J, with 13 bases in between. The germline gives CDR1 LNHDA, CDR2 SQIVND (reference sequence). The CDR3 extends over 13 amino acids. The CDR3 loop is CASSIQGGTEAFF. The CDR3 DNA reads TGTGCCAGTAGCATTCAGGGAGGAACTGAAGCTTTCTTT.

The rearrangement joins TRBV5-1 to TRBJ2-3; D ambiguous. V was shortened by 0 bases and J by 0 bases, with 8 bases between the two germline ends. Looked up from germline, CDR1 is SGHRS and CDR2 is YFSETQ. This CDR3 is built from 15 residues. CDR3 sequence (DNA): TGCGCCAGCAGCTTGGTCCGCTCTAGCACAGATACGCAGTATTTT. Translating it yields CASSLVRSSTDTQYF.

This clone was counted only a few times. The chain links TRBV10-2 to TRBJ1-2; 7 bases fit TRBD1. Germline CDR1 WSHSY, CDR2 SAAADI. The J segment lost 0 bases and the V segment lost 3 bases, leaving 7 bases of the junction unmatched. The CDR3 is 16 amino acids. The CDR3 region is CASSDQRDSANYGYTF. In nucleotides, the CDR3 is TGCGCCAGCAGTGACCAAAGGGACAGCGCTAACTATGGCTACACCTTC.

This chain joins TRBV19 and TRBJ2-4; a weak D match, TRBD2 (5 bases). The length of the CDR3 is 13 residues. Deletions cut 7 bases from V and 8 bases from J, with 15 bases between. CDR1 and CDR2 (germline): LNHDA, SQIVND (reference sequence). The CDR3 loop reads CASIATTGDIQYF. The CDR3, as DNA: TGTGCCAGTATCGCCACGACCGGGGACATTCAGTACTTC.

The chain carries TRBV7-8 and TRBJ2-7, with TRBD1 identical over 8 bases. This CDR3 is built from 15 residues. V shed 1 base and J 2 bases; nucleotides not matched to a gene: 4. The germline V gene has CDR1 SGHVS and CDR2 FQNEAQ. CDR3 amino acids: CASSLVRTGTYEQYV. As DNA, the CDR3 is TGTGCCAGCAGCTTAGTGCGGACAGGGACCTACGAGCAGTACGTC.

The CDR3 is CAWSRSYEKLFF. The CDR3 DNA sequence: TGTGCCTGGAGCCGCTCCTATGAAAAACTGTTTTTT. The chain carries TRBV30 and TRBJ1-4; D uncertain. The CDR3 consists of 12 residues. Between the trimmed V and J ends, which lost 3 bases and 6 bases, there was a span of 8 bases. Looked up from germline, CDR1 is GTSNPN and CDR2 is SVGIG (reference sequence).

CDR3 nucleotide sequence: TGTGCCAGCAGTTACTCGAATAGGGGGCGTGAAAAACTGTTTTTT. Its protein product is CASSYSNRGREKLFF. The chain carries TRBV6-5 and TRBJ1-4; 7 bases map to TRBD1. The V and J ends lost 0 bases and 7 bases, in that order; junction bases with no gene match: 5. This CDR3 region has 15 residues. Germline CDR1 reads MNHEY; CDR2 reads SVGAGI.